Below, one TCR beta chain is given with its context. Its antigen specificity is not known. One base away there is no much larger clone; base qualities are not given. At the junction V is shortened by 4 bases and J by 0 bases; bases outside the gene matches: 14. Taken from the germline V gene, the CDR1 and CDR2 loops are ENHRY and SYGVKD. Counted from cysteine to phenylalanine, this CDR3 has 20 amino acids. This entry keeps only the CDR3 DNA: 60 bases, framed from base 1. These data are taken from a study of tumor and adjacent non-tumor tissue in lung cancer (dated by TCRdb to between 2018 and 2020). For context, the study as a whole: Of the cohort, over 9 patients had adenocarcinoma, 2 had squamous cell carcinoma and 1 had small cell lung cancer. The roughly 15 patients were aged roughly 31 to 80 years, included some 10 men and 5 women, and had TNM stage I to III disease. A total of roughly 130 million productive TCRbeta reads were generated by sequencing, corresponding to an average of roughly 4.1 million reads per sample. Some 31 paired specimens, one tumor and one normal lung sample per patient, were profiled by TCRbeta CDR3 sequencing. The study compared bulk TCRbeta repertoires between lung tumor tissue and matched distant non-tumor lung tissue from fewer than 19 lung cancer patients.

Bulk unsorted tissue served as the source for RNA extraction, and RNA quality was assessed using a NanoDrop ND-1000 and an Agilent 2100. Donors were newly diagnosed lung cancer patients admitted for thoracic surgery in China between August and November 2014, without prior chemotherapy. Anyone who had undergone radiotherapy or chemotherapy before, or who had another cancer at the same time, was left out of the study. Pieces of surgical tissue measuring about 1-2.1 cm3 were kept in RNAlater solution and held at -80 degrees C until needed. The receptor library was made with multiplex PCR. Sequencing was carried out with an Illumina HiSeq 2500. TCRbeta libraries were constructed through three rounds of nested PCR with primers (Table S4) according to protocols adapted from ARM-PCR. Before sequencing, PCR products in the 200-500 bp range were cut out of the gel and cleaned up using the QIAquick gel extraction kit. The authors processed their data as follows. Trimmomatic was used to clean the reads, FLASH merged the cleaned reads into complete CDR3 sequences, and MiTCR assigned the sequences to V(D)J germline segments. VDJtools was used to compute clonal diversity as the inverse Simpson's index. Productive reads were defined as in-frame sequences without a premature stop codon. TCRdb itself trimmed the public reads at Q25 with fastp, ran MiXCR and retained productive beta chains. Each record represents a unique CDR3 protein, reported with the most common genes and DNA among its rows. Clone size and V and J calls follow TCRdb, not the original study. Present in this sample are about 70,000 distinct CDR3 sequences, roughly 73% of which were seen just once. The ten biggest clones cover 28% of the sample.

Summary of the overall study and its limitations: Because peripheral blood was not sequenced, blood TCRbeta repertoires in the lung cancer patients of the study were not examined. Significantly higher TCR diversity was found in younger patients, and higher tumor TCR diversity was associated with shorter overall and disease-free survival. The cohort had only roughly 16 patients, and the authors noted that larger samples and more detailed clinical data are needed. Neither the sequencing platform nor unique molecular identifiers are mentioned in the methods. Tumor tissue showed significantly greater TCR diversity (inverse Simpson) than normal lung tissue (431.37 vs 166.20, P = 0.0075, Mann-Whitney U test). In normal lung, the top 100 clones accounted for a significantly larger cumulative share of the repertoire than in tumor tissue.

This receptor chain uses TRBV10-3 and TRBJ2-6; 8 bases in between match TRBD2. The TCR was taken from a man aged 55-75 years with non-small cell lung cancer. Sequenced sample: lung tumor tissue. The nucleotide sequence reads as follows: TGTGCCATCAGTGTACATGGGACTAGATGGAGGGACTCTGGGGCCAACGTCCTGACTTTC. Translated, this is CAISVHGTRWRDSGANVLTF.